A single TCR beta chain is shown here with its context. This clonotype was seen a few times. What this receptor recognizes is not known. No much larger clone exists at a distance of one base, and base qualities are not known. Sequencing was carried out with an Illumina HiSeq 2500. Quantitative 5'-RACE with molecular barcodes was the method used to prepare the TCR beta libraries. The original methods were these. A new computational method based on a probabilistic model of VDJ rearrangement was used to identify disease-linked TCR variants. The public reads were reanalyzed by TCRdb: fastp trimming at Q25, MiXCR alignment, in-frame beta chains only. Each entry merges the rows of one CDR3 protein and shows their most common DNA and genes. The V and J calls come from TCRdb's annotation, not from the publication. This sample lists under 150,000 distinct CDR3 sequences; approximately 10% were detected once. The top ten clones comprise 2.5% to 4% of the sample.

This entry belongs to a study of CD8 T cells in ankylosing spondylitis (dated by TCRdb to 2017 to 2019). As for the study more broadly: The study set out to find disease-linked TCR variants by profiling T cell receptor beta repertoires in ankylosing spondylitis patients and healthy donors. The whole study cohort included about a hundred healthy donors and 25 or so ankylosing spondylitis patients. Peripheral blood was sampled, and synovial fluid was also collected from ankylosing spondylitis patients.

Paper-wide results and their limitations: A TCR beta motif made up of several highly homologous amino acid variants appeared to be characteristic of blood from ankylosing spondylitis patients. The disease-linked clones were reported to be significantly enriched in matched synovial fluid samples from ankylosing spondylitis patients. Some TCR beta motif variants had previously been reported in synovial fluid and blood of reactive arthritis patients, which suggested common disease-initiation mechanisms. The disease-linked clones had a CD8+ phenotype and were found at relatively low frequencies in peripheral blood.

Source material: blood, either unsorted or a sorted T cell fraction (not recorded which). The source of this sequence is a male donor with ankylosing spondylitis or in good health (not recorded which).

The DNA sequence is TGCGCCAGCAGCCAGACAGGTAGTGGTGAAAAACTGTTTTTT. Translated, this gives CASSQTGSGEKLFF. Here the chain combines TRBV4-3 and TRBJ1-4, and TRBD1 may be the D gene, going by 6 matching bases. The CDR3, from cysteine to phenylalanine, totals 14 residues. The retained sequence is limited to the CDR3, 42 bases, with the frame set at the first base. V is pared back by 3 bases and J by 7 bases, with 12 bases lying between the germline termini. Sequences LGHNA (CDR1) and YSLEER (CDR2) are obtained from the germline V gene.